This T cell receptor beta chain derives from a study of shared clonotypes between healthy human individuals. In regard to this clone: What it binds is unknown.

CD45RO-negative CD8 cells positively selected for CCR7 made up the naive population, which excluded terminally differentiated effector memory CD45RA+ cells. Donors, without exception, were Caucasian adults residing in Nashville, Tennessee. Whole-study findings and limits: Relative to memory subsets, naive subsets generally showed larger estimated richness.

The table came from immunoSEQ multiplex PCR; TCRdb's copy has only in-frame clones and leaves some out. This sample has some 2 million clones, with over 85% found just once. Looked up from germline, CDR1 is SEHNR and CDR2 is FQNEAQ (reference sequence). CDR3 size: 12 residues. V shed 6 bases and J shed 7 bases, with 10 bases lying between them. The rearrangement links TRBV7-9 to TRBJ2-1; D might be TRBD1 (6 bases). Sequenced: naive CD8+ T cells sorted from blood. The TCR sequence derives from a man between 18 and 35 years old in good health. CDR3 in DNA: TGTGCCAGCAGGACTACAGGGAATGAGCAGTTCTTC. Translation gives CASRTTGNEQFF.